A single sample is the source of the 11 T cell receptor beta chains below, sequenced in a study of blood T cell repertoires in COVID-19. Libraries were prepared by immunoSEQ multiplex PCR; TCRdb keeps only in-frame clonotypes and omits some of them. The sample has hundreds of thousands of clones, over 85% seen once. Sequences were obtained from PBMCs or T cells enriched from blood (not recorded which). The receptors here all came from a woman in her thirties with acute COVID-19.

V is TRBV5-6 and J is TRBJ1-4; no firm D call. V lost 1 base, J lost 7 bases, and 14 bases lay in between. The CDR3 is made up of 15 amino acids. In germline, CDR1 is SGHDT, CDR2 YYEEEE. CDR3 nucleotide sequence: TGTGCCAGCAGCTTGTGGAGTCCCGGAGGTGAAAAACTGTTTTTT. Residues: CASSLWSPGGEKLFF.

The rearrangement links TRBV18 to TRBJ1-3; D unresolved. V gave up 3 bases and J gave up 0 bases, with 9 bases separating them. Germline V gene lookup returns CDR1 KGHSH and CDR2 LQKENI. The CDR3 has 15 amino acids. The CDR3 region has the DNA TGTGCCAGCTCACCCACCTATAGCTCTGGAAACACCATATATTTT. It yields the protein CASSPTYSSGNTIYF.

The genes are TRBV7-2 and TRBJ2-7; 10 positions agree with TRBD2. The length of the CDR3 is 13 residues. The germline V gene has CDR1 SGHTA and CDR2 FQGNSA. The V segment lost 6 bases and the J segment 6 bases; nucleotides outside the gene matches: 5. CDR3 loop: CASRRSGGGEQYF. The DNA for the CDR3 is TGTGCCAGCAGACGGAGCGGGGGGGGCGAGCAGTACTTC.

The gene calls are TRBV6-5 and TRBJ1-6; 9 positions agree with TRBD1. J lost 7 bases, V lost 2 bases, and 3 bases had no gene match. This CDR3 spans 15 amino acids. The germline CDR1 and CDR2 sequences are MNHEY and SVGAGI. The CDR3: CASSYGTGLNSPLHF. The CDR3 DNA sequence: TGTGCCAGCAGTTACGGGACAGGGCTCAATTCACCCCTCCACTTT.

The chain has TRBV28 and TRBJ1-5, with D possibly being TRBD1 (6 bases). CDR3 length: 14 amino acids. The ends were cut back, 3 bases at V and 5 bases at J, with 11 bases in the middle. From germline, CDR1 is MDHEN and CDR2 SYDVKM. CDR3 sequence (DNA): TGTGCCAGCAGTTTGGGGACAAGAGATCAGCCCCAGCATTTT. Protein: CASSLGTRDQPQHF.

The rearrangement uses TRBV25-1 and TRBJ2-1; 8 bases align to TRBD1. Germline assignment: CDR1 MGHDK and CDR2 SYGVNS. V was clipped by 10 bases and J by 7 bases; unmatched bases: 9. This CDR3 region has 13 residues. The CDR3 region has the DNA TGTGCCACCGAAAGGACAGGGAAGAATGAGCAGTTCTTC. This encodes CATERTGKNEQFF.

The chain carries TRBV2 and TRBJ1-3; no reliable D call. This CDR3 is 14 amino acids long. Per the germline V gene, CDR1 is SNHLY and CDR2 is FYNNEI. Trimming removed 8 bases from V and 2 bases from J, with 13 bases in between. For the CDR3, the DNA is TGTGCCAGCCGGCCACTAATAACTGGAAACACCATATATTTT. It encodes CASRPLITGNTIYF. The full variable domain, rest sourced from reference TRBV2 and TRBJ1-3, is EPEVTQTPSHQVTQMGQEVILRCVPISNHLYFYWYRQILGQKVEFLVSFYNNEISEKSEIFDDQFSVERPDGSNFTLKIRSTKLEDSAMYFCASRPLITGNTIYFGEGSWLTVV.

V is TRBV29-1 and J is TRBJ2-5, with 10 bases fitting TRBD2. V gave up 6 bases and J gave up 2 bases; unmatched junction bases: 6. Germline CDR1 reads SQVTM; CDR2 reads ANQGSEA. The length of the CDR3 is 14 residues. The DNA of the CDR3 is TGCAGCGTCAGTATTAGCGGGGGGCAAGAGACCCAGTACTTC. Its protein is CSVSISGGQETQYF.

V usage is TRBV6-5 and J usage is TRBJ1-2, with D perhaps matching TRBD1 (6 bases). With 5 bases removed from V and 8 bases from J, the gap between germline ends came to 15 bases. The germline V gene encodes CDR1 MNHEY and CDR2 SVGAGI. This CDR3 is built from 13 residues. The CDR3 here is CASSTGLGYGYTF. The CDR3 DNA is TGTGCCAGCAGTACAGGGTTGGGCTACGGCTACACCTTC.

The CDR3: CASSQGQVANYGYTF. As DNA, the CDR3 is TGTGCCAGTAGCCAGGGGCAAGTAGCTAACTATGGCTACACCTTC. The chain employs TRBV19 and TRBJ1-2; D possibly corresponds to TRBD1 (6 bases). The V and J ends lost 6 bases and 0 bases respectively, with 14 bases between them. Germline-derived CDR1 and CDR2 are LNHDA and SQIVND (reference sequence). The CDR3 totals 15 residues.

This clone was seen a few times. The chain joins TRBV18 to TRBJ2-7; a weak D match, TRBD1 (6 bases). V was shortened by 5 bases and J by 0 bases, with 8 bases between the two germline ends. Germline V CDR1 and CDR2: KGHSH, LQKENI. The CDR3 runs 13 residues. The CDR3 here is CASSSGVSYEQYF. CDR3 coding DNA: TGTGCCAGCTCATCAGGGGTCTCCTACGAGCAGTACTTC.